The rows below give T cell receptor beta chains drawn from one sample of a study of T-cell memory formation after mild COVID-19. TCRdb itself ran the 5' RACE reads through MiXCR, one entry per CDR3 protein. The sample has around 450,000 distinct CDR3 sequences; about 24% are singletons. Sequencing was performed on PBMCs or a T cell subset sorted from them (not recorded which). These TCRs come from an adult woman who had mild COVID-19 (a few samples of this study predate the infection). Cell type and time point are not known. Each CDR3 is given with its conserved first and last residue. The D gene is left open where the match is weak. A row's size may be missing; if present it is once, few, many or a size class.

>few|TRBD2|TRBV6-2/TRBV6-3|TRBJ2-7
CASSLGTSGSSEQYF
TGTGCCAGCAGTCTCGGGACTAGCGGGAGTAGCGAGCAGTACTTC
>few|NA|TRBV18|TRBJ1-1
CASSPNKNTEAFF
TGTGCCAGCTCACCGAACAAGAACACTGAAGCTTTCTTT
>NA|NA|TRBV6-1|TRBJ2-7
CASSLERGAALGEQYF
TGTGCCAGCAGCCTCGAGAGGGGGGCTGCGCTAGGCGAGCAGTACTTC
>NA|TRBD1|TRBV29-1|TRBJ1-2
CSVKSTGGYGYTF
TGCAGCGTTAAATCGACAGGGGGCTATGGCTACACCTTC
>NA|TRBD1|TRBV15|TRBJ2-7
CATSSQLTGESYEQYF
TGTGCCACCAGCAGCCAACTGACAGGGGAGTCCTACGAGCAGTACTTC
>NA|NA|TRBV6-5|TRBJ1-5
CASSYSASNQPQHF
TGTGCCAGCAGTTACTCGGCTAGCAATCAGCCCCAGCATTTT
>NA|NA|TRBV5-1|TRBJ2-5
CASSIGLPDRETQYF
TGCGCCAGCAGCATAGGACTTCCCGATAGGGAGACCCAGTACTTC
>NA|TRBD2|TRBV2|TRBJ2-7
CASSEERGYEQYF
TGTGCCAGCAGTGAGGAGCGGGGCTACGAGCAGTACTTC
>NA|NA|TRBV5-1|TRBJ1-2
CASSGRGAFGYTF
TGCGCCAGCAGTGGTCGGGGGGCATTTGGCTACACCTTC
>once|TRBD2|TRBV6-1|TRBJ2-2
CASKGLAGMGNTGELFF
TGTGCCAGCAAGGGACTAGCGGGAATGGGTAACACCGGGGAGCTGTTTTTT
>few|NA|TRBV5-1|TRBJ2-1
CASSPIVGNEQFF
TGCGCCAGCAGCCCCATCGTTGGGAATGAGCAGTTCTTC
>NA|TRBD2|TRBV7-2|TRBJ2-3
CASSLVVVAGSDTQYF
TGTGCCAGCAGCTTAGTCGTGGTAGCGGGATCAGATACGCAGTATTTT
>few|NA|TRBV7-9|TRBJ2-3
CASSSPVTGASTDTQYF
TGTGCCAGCAGTTCTCCCGTCACAGGAGCGAGCACAGATACGCAGTATTTT
>NA|TRBD2|TRBV27|TRBJ2-7
CASSLDRASGSYEQYF
TGTGCCAGCAGTTTAGATCGGGCTAGCGGTTCCTACGAGCAGTACTTC
>few|TRBD1|TRBV6-1|TRBJ1-2
CASSEEGTGAWYGYTF
TGTGCCAGCAGTGAAGAAGGGACAGGGGCGTGGTATGGCTACACCTTC
>few|NA|TRBV20-1|TRBJ2-3
CSGLLGSTDTQYF
TGCAGTGGTCTGCTAGGGAGCACAGATACGCAGTATTTT
>few|TRBD1|TRBV11-2|TRBJ2-7
CASSLGQRPYEQYF
TGTGCCAGCAGTTTGGGACAGCGACCGTACGAGCAGTACTTC
>NA|NA|TRBV20-1|TRBJ1-1
CSARSRTGEAFF
TGCAGTGCTAGGTCCAGGACTGGTGAAGCTTTCTTT
>NA|TRBD1|TRBV25-1|TRBJ2-2
CASSTTGAGQGARTGELFF
TGTGCCAGCAGTACAACGGGGGCCGGACAGGGGGCTAGAACCGGGGAGCTGTTTTTT
>once|TRBD1|TRBV5-1|TRBJ1-1
CASSQWTGNTEAFF
TGCGCCAGCAGCCAATGGACAGGGAACACTGAAGCTTTCTTT
>few|NA|TRBV29-1|TRBJ1-3
CSVDGGSGNTIYF
TGCAGCGTTGATGGGGGATCTGGAAACACCATATATTTT
>NA|TRBD2|TRBV7-6|TRBJ2-1
CASSPPGGSATYNEQFF
TGTGCCAGCAGCCCCCCTGGCGGGAGTGCGACCTACAATGAGCAGTTCTTC
>few|NA|TRBV7-2|TRBJ2-7
CASSSRLNYEQYF
TGTGCCAGCAGCTCCCGACTGAACTACGAGCAGTACTTC
>NA|TRBD2|TRBV12-3/TRBV12-4|TRBJ2-7
CASSRGTSGESYEQYF
TGTGCCAGCAGTAGGGGGACTAGCGGGGAGTCCTACGAGCAGTACTTC
>NA|NA|TRBV15|TRBJ2-1
CATSITGNEQFF
TGTGCCACCAGCATCACAGGGAATGAGCAGTTCTTC
>few|NA|TRBV7-6|TRBJ1-1
CASSVPGTTEAFF
TGTGCCAGCAGCGTACCCGGGACGACTGAAGCTTTCTTT
>NA|TRBD2|TRBV7-2|TRBJ2-5
CASSENVAGGETQYF
TGTGCCAGCAGCGAAAATGTAGCGGGAGGAGAGACCCAGTACTTC
>NA|TRBD2|TRBV5-5|TRBJ2-2
CASSLGLAGPANTGELFF
TGTGCCAGCAGCTTGGGACTAGCGGGACCGGCGAACACCGGGGAGCTGTTTTTT
>NA|TRBD1|TRBV3-1|TRBJ2-1
CASSHVTGLYNEQFF
TGTGCCAGCAGCCACGTGACAGGGCTATACAATGAGCAGTTCTTC
>many|NA|TRBV3-1|TRBJ2-2
CASSTGTENTGELFF
TGTGCCAGCAGCACCGGGACGGAGAACACCGGGGAGCTGTTTTTT
>NA|NA|TRBV11-2|TRBJ2-2
CASSFDPGTGELFF
TGTGCCAGCAGCTTCGACCCGGGCACCGGGGAGCTGTTTTTT
>NA|TRBD2|TRBV11-1|TRBJ2-1
CASRGAGTSGRIDEQFF
TGTGCCAGCAGGGGCGCCGGGACTAGCGGGAGAATTGATGAGCAGTTCTTC
>few|TRBD2|TRBV12-3/TRBV12-4|TRBJ2-7
CASSFLALAGSEQYF
TGTGCCAGCAGTTTTCTGGCACTAGCGGGATCGGAGCAGTACTTC
>NA|NA|TRBV6-5|TRBJ1-1
CASSRTIPNTEAFF
TGTGCCAGCAGCAGGACTATACCGAACACTGAAGCTTTCTTT
>few|TRBD1|TRBV7-9|TRBJ2-7
CASSFPGQGAYEQYF
TGTGCCAGCAGCTTCCCGGGACAGGGGGCCTACGAGCAGTACTTC
>few|NA|TRBV5-6|TRBJ1-1
CASSLVGRGTEAFF
TGTGCCAGCAGCTTGGTAGGCAGGGGCACTGAAGCTTTCTTT
>NA|NA|TRBV6-1|TRBJ1-2
CASSEAGGTASGYTF
TGTGCCAGCAGTGAAGCAGGGGGGACTGCGAGTGGCTACACCTTC
>NA|NA|TRBV2|TRBJ2-2
CASSFENTGELFF
TGTGCCAGCAGTTTCGAAAACACCGGGGAGCTGTTTTTT
>NA|NA|TRBV4-2|TRBJ1-5
CASSQEWGNQPQHF
TGTGCCAGCAGCCAAGAGTGGGGCAATCAGCCCCAGCATTTT
>NA|NA|TRBV7-2|TRBJ2-1
CASSSIEGGSIEQFF
TGTGCCAGCAGCTCCATAGAGGGGGGAAGCATTGAGCAGTTCTTC
>NA|TRBD1|TRBV20-1|TRBJ1-2
CSAARDRGLGGYTF
TGCAGTGCTGCCCGGGACAGGGGACTAGGAGGCTACACCTTC
>few|NA|TRBV2|TRBJ1-2
CASSGLLGGYTF
TGTGCCAGCAGTGGCTTGCTAGGGGGCTACACCTTC
>few|NA|TRBV4-1|TRBJ1-2
CASSQDRVRVNGYTF
TGCGCCAGCAGCCAAGATCGTGTCAGGGTGAATGGCTACACCTTC
>NA|TRBD1|TRBV30|TRBJ1-3
CAWSVRDSFFSGNTIYF
TGTGCCTGGAGTGTCAGGGACAGCTTCTTCTCTGGAAACACCATATATTTT
>few|TRBD1|TRBV24-1|TRBJ2-2
CATSTGTGPNTGELFF
TGTGCCACCAGCACCGGGACAGGGCCGAACACCGGGGAGCTGTTTTTT
>NA|TRBD1|TRBV7-2|TRBJ1-6
CASSLGQGVRPLHF
TGTGCCAGCAGCTTGGGACAGGGTGTGAGGCCCCTCCACTTT
>many|TRBD1|TRBV15|TRBJ2-3
CATSRTGGRADTQYF
TGTGCCACCAGCAGGACAGGGGGCCGAGCAGATACGCAGTATTTT
>NA|NA|TRBV6-5|TRBJ1-2
CASSYSALSPNYGYTF
TGTGCCAGCAGTTACAGTGCTTTATCCCCGAACTATGGCTACACCTTC
>NA|TRBD1|TRBV4-1|TRBJ1-1
CASSHPGQGGLVGRAFF
TGCGCCAGCAGCCACCCCGGACAGGGGGGATTAGTGGGACGAGCTTTCTTT